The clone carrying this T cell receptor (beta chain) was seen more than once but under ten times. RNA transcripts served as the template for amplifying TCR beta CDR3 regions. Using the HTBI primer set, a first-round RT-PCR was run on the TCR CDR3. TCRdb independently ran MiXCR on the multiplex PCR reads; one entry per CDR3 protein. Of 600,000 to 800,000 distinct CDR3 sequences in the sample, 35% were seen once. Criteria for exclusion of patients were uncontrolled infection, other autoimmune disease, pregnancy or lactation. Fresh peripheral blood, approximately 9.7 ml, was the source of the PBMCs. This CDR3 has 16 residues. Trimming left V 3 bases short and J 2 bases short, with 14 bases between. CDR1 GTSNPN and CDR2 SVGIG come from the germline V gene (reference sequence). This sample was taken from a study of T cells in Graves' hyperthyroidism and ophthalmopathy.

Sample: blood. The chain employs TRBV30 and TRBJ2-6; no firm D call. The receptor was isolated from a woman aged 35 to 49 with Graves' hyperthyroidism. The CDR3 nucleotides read TGTGCCTGGAGCCAAACCCGGGTCGCTGGGGCCAACGTCCTGACTTTC. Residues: CAWSQTRVAGANVLTF. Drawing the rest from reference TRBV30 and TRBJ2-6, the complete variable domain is SQTIHQWPATLVQPVGSPLSLECTVEGTSNPNLYWYRQAAGRGLQLLFYSVGIGQISSEVPQNLSASRPQDRQFILSSKKLLLSDSGFYLCAWSQTRVAGANVLTFGAGSRLTVL.